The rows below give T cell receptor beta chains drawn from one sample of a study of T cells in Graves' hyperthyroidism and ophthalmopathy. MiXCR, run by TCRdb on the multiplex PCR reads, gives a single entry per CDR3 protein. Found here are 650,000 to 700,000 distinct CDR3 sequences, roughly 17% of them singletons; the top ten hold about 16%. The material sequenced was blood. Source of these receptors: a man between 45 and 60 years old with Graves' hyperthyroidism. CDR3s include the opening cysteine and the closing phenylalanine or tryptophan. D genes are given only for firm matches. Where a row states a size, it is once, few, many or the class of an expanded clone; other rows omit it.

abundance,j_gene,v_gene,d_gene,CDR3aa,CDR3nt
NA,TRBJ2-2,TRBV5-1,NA,CASRFFSSGPNTGELFF,TGCGCCAGCAGATTCTTCTCAAGCGGGCCGAACACCGGGGAGCTGTTTTTT
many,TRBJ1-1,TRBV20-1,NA,CSARENTEAFF,TGCAGCGCCAGGGAGAACACTGAAGCTTTCTTT
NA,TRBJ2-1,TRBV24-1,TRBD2,CATSDMGLAGGEQFF,TGTGCCACCAGTGATATGGGACTAGCGGGAGGTGAGCAGTTCTTC
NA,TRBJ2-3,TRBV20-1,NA,CSARRELRLDTQYF,TGCAGTGCTAGACGGGAGTTACGTCTAGATACGCAGTATTTT
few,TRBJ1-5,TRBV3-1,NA,CASSPVMVTGTSRNQPQHF,TGTGCCAGCAGCCCGGTAATGGTTACCGGGACATCGCGTAATCAGCCCCAGCATTTT
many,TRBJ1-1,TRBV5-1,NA,CASSLGGEATEAFF,TGCGCCAGCAGCTTGGGGGGGGAGGCCACTGAAGCTTTCTTT
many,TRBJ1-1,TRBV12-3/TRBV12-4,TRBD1,CASRRNRGLTEAFF,TGTGCCAGCAGGCGTAACAGGGGGCTAACTGAAGCTTTCTTT
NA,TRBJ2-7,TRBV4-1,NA,CASSQRDLVDPYEQYF,TGCGCCAGCAGCCAGCGTGACTTAGTGGACCCCTACGAGCAGTACTTC
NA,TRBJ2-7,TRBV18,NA,CASSPRLGTHEQYF,TGTGCCAGCTCACCACGATTGGGGACCCACGAGCAGTACTTC
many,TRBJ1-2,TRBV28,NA,CATLNRVTGGYTF,TGTGCCACACTCAACAGGGTAACCGGTGGCTACACCTTC
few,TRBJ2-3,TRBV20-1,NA,CSAFSQGGTDTQYF,TGCAGTGCTTTCTCGCAGGGGGGGACAGATACGCAGTATTTT
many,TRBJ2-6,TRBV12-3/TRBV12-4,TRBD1,CASSPGQGASGANVLTF,TGTGCCAGCAGCCCGGGACAGGGGGCGTCTGGGGCCAACGTCCTGACTTTC
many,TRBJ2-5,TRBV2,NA,CASSEDTLGETQYF,TGTGCCAGCAGTGAGGACACCCTTGGAGAGACCCAGTACTTC
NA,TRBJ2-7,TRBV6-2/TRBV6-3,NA,CASSNGLNYEQYF,TGTGCCAGCAGCAACGGACTGAACTACGAGCAGTACTTC
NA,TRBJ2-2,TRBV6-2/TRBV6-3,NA,CASSPVLGGELFF,TGTGCCAGCAGTCCCGTATTGGGCGGGGAGCTGTTTTTT
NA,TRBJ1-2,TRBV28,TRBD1,CASSSLQGGYGYTF,TGTGCCAGCAGTTCCCTTCAGGGGGGCTATGGCTACACCTTC
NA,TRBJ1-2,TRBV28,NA,CASDLQGGYTF,TGTGCCAGCGACCTTCAGGGCGGCTACACCTTC
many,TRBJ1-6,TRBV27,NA,CASSWDSSYNSPLHF,TGTGCCAGCAGCTGGGATAGCTCCTATAATTCACCCCTCCACTTT
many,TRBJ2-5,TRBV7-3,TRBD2,CASSLKREVPETQYF,TGTGCCAGCAGCTTAAAGCGGGAGGTCCCGGAGACCCAGTACTTC
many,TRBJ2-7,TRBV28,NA,CASSFGGSLYEQYF,TGTGCCAGCAGTTTTGGTGGGAGTCTCTACGAGCAGTACTTC
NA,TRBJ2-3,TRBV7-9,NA,CASSNINPDTQYF,TGTGCCAGCAGCAATATTAACCCAGATACGCAGTATTTT
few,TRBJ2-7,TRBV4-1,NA,CASSQADYVRHEQYF,TGCGCCAGCAGCCAAGCGGACTACGTACGCCACGAGCAGTACTTC
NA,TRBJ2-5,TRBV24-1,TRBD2,CATSDSTSGGETQYF,TGTGCCACCAGTGATTCCACTAGCGGAGGGGAGACCCAGTACTTC
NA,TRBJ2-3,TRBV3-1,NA,CASSQDLSAGASTDTQYF,TGTGCCAGCAGCCAAGATCTCTCGGCCGGTGCTAGCACAGATACGCAGTATTTT
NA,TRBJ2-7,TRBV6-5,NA,CASSYSDTLSYEQYF,TGTGCCAGCAGTTATTCCGACACGCTATCCTACGAGCAGTACTTC
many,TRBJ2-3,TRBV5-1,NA,CASSLGPSTDTQYF,TGCGCCAGCAGCTTGGGACCGAGCACAGATACGCAGTATTTT
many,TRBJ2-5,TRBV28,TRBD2,CASSSGGGPQETQYF,TGTGCCAGCAGCTCGGGCGGGGGGCCGCAAGAGACCCAGTACTTC
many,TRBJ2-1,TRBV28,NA,CASSLPLVAANEQFF,TGTGCCAGCAGTTTACCACTCGTGGCGGCTAATGAGCAGTTCTTC
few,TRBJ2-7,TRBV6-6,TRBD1,CASSYFPGQGGEQYF,TGTGCCAGCAGTTACTTCCCGGGACAGGGCGGGGAGCAGTACTTC
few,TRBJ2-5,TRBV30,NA,CAWSVWSETQYF,TGTGCCTGGAGTGTATGGTCAGAGACCCAGTACTTC
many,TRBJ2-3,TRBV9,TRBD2,CASSPPGLASTDTQYF,TGTGCCAGCAGCCCGCCGGGACTAGCGAGCACAGATACGCAGTATTTT
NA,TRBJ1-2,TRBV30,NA,CALGRGNYGYTF,TGTGCCTTGGGACGGGGCAACTATGGCTACACCTTC
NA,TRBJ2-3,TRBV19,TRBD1,CASSIGQGAYDTQYF,TGTGCCAGTAGTATAGGACAGGGGGCGTATGATACGCAGTATTTT
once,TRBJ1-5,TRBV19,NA,CASSANGNQPQHF,TGTGCCAGTAGTGCTAATGGCAATCAGCCCCAGCATTTT
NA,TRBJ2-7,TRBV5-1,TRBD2,CASSDGLAESSYEQYF,TGCGCCAGCAGCGACGGACTAGCGGAGAGCTCCTACGAGCAGTACTTC
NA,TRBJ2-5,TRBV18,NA,CASSPGPSHSTHEYF,TGTGCCAGCTCACCCGGGCCAAGCCATTCTACCCACGAGTACTTC
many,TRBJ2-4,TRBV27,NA,CASSLSLAVAKNIQYF,TGTGCCAGCAGTTTATCTTTAGCGGTAGCCAAAAACATTCAGTACTTC
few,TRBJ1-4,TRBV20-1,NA,CSASPGGPNEKLFF,TGCAGTGCTAGCCCGGGGGGCCCTAATGAAAAACTGTTTTTT
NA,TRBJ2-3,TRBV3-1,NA,CASSPYFAGNTDTQYF,TGTGCCAGCAGCCCCTACTTCGCGGGGAACACAGATACGCAGTATTTT
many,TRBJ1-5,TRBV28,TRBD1,CASSKGQDGNQPQHF,TGTGCCAGCAGTAAAGGACAGGACGGCAATCAGCCCCAGCATTTT
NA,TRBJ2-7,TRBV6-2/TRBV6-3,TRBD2,CASSFGTSGNSYEQYF,TGTGCCAGCAGTTTTGGGACTAGCGGGAATTCTTACGAGCAGTACTTC
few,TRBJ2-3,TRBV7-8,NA,CASSSLRVASPDTQYF,TGTGCCAGCAGCTCATTGCGAGTGGCCTCCCCAGATACGCAGTATTTT
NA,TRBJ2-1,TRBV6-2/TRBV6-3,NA,CASSVVDPHNEQFF,TGTGCCAGCAGTGTTGTGGACCCACACAATGAGCAGTTCTTC
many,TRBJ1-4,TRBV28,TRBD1,CASSAGGNEKLFF,TGTGCCAGCAGTGCAGGGGGGAATGAAAAACTGTTTTTT